This TCR beta chain was recorded in a study of blood T cell repertoires in COVID-19. About the study: Samples came from the United States, Italy and Spain, spanning acute and convalescent COVID-19. Sources were T cells, B-cell-depleted T cells, or PBMCs; the material itself was cDNA or gDNA.

In the source study's methods: Quantification of nucleated cells was approximated via reference gene primer amplification. Assay used: immunoSEQ multiplex PCR; TCRdb lists only in-frame clones, some missing. For V, J and clone size, that table is used; D and trimming come from the DNA. This sample carries about 190,000 clones, approximately 90% of them seen once, and the ten largest clones take roughly 5.6%. The CDR3 loop spans 14 amino acids. Looked up from germline, CDR1 is SEHNR and CDR2 is FQNEAQ (reference sequence). Trimming removed 2 bases from V and 3 bases from J; junction bases left unmatched: 3.

The sequenced sample was peripheral blood. V and J are TRBV7-9 and TRBJ2-7, with 8 nucleotides matching TRBD1. This clonotype was sampled from a middle-aged woman who had recovered from COVID-19. CDR3 amino acids: CASSLTGQGYEQYF. CDR3 DNA: TGTGCCAGCAGCTTAACCGGACAGGGCTACGAGCAGTACTTC.